This TCR beta chain was recorded in a study of T-cell memory formation after mild COVID-19. About the study: For the most part, TCR clusters were specific to one donor. Study-wide points: Most CD4+ clones that shrank were in CM and EM, while CD8+ ones turned up in EMRA. Second-wave clones that peaked on day 37 lacked confirmed SARS-CoV-2 specificity.

TCRdb reprocessed the 5' RACE reads via MiXCR and lists one record per CDR3 protein. The sample holds roughly 450,000 distinct CDR3 sequences; approximately 18% are singletons and the top ten take over 9%. V was trimmed by 4 bases and J by 7 bases, leaving 11 bases between them. Germline CDR1 is DFQATT and CDR2 is SNEGSKA (reference sequence). The CDR3 consists of 13 residues. This clonotype was seen repeatedly, ten times or more. Its antigen is not known. This chain links TRBV20-1 with TRBJ1-6; no clear D. The TCR was taken from an adult woman who had mild COVID-19 (a few samples of this study predate the infection). Cell type and time point are not known. Sequenced: PBMCs or a T cell subset sorted from them (not recorded which). CDR3 protein: CSAMDWGNSPLHF. CDR3 coding DNA: TGCAGTGCTATGGACTGGGGAAATTCACCCCTCCACTTT.